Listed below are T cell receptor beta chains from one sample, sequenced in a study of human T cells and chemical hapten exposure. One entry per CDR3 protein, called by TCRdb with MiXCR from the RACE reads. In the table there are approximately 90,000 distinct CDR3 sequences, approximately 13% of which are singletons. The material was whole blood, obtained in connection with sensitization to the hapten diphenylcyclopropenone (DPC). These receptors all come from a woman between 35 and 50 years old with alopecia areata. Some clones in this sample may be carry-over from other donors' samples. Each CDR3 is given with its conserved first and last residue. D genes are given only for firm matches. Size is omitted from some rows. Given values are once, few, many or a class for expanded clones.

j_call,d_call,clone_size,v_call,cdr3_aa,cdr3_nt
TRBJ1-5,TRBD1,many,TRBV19,CASSISRTGANQPQHF,TGTGCCAGTAGTATAAGTAGGACAGGCGCTAATCAGCCCCAGCATTTT
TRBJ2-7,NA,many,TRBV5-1,CASSPTTSQYEQYF,TGCGCCAGCAGCCCAACGACCTCTCAGTACGAGCAGTACTTC
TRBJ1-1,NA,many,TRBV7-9,CASSFLSSNTEAFF,TGTGCCAGCAGCTTTCTAAGTTCGAACACTGAAGCTTTCTTT
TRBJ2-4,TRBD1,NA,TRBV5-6,CASSLRTGFVGNIQYF,TGTGCCAGCAGCTTGCGGACAGGATTTGTAGGTAACATTCAGTACTTC
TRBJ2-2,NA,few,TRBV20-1,CSASPRLRTGELFF,TGCAGTGCTAGTCCCAGACTCCGCACCGGGGAGCTGTTTTTT
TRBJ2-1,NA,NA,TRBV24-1,CATSDGWGNEQFF,TGTGCCACCAGTGACGGATGGGGCAATGAGCAGTTCTTC
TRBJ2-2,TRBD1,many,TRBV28,CASSFSGQASRELFF,TGTGCCAGCAGTTTTTCGGGACAGGCCTCGAGGGAGCTGTTTTTT
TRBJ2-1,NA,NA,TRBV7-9,CASSSLTAGEQFF,TGTGCCAGCAGCTCCCTTACGGCAGGTGAGCAGTTCTTC
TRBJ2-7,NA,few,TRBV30,CATKTTVSYEQYF,TGTGCCACAAAAACGACAGTCTCCTACGAGCAGTACTTC
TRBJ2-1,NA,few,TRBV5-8,CASSLIKKQFF,TGTGCCAGCAGTCTTATAAAGAAGCAGTTCTTC
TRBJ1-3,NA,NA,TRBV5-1,CASRWDIFSGSGNTIYF,TGCGCCAGTCGATGGGACATCTTCTCCGGGAGTGGAAACACCATATATTTT
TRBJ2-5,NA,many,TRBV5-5,CASSLVGLYQETQYF,TGTGCCAGCAGCCTGGTCGGGTTGTACCAAGAGACCCAGTACTTC
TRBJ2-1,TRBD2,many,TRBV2,CASVRGAGDNEQFF,TGTGCCAGCGTACGGGGAGCGGGAGACAATGAGCAGTTCTTC
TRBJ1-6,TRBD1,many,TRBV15,CATSRERQGRSPLHF,TGTGCCACCAGCAGAGAACGACAGGGACGTTCACCCCTCCACTTT
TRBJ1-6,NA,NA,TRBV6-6,CASSYPENPGQLHF,TGTGCCAGCAGTTACCCGGAAAACCCGGGACAACTCCACTTT
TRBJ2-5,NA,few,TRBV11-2,CASTRGRSETQYF,TGTGCCAGCACCCGTGGAAGGTCAGAGACCCAGTACTTC
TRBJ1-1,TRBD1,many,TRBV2,CASTQQGGKGEAFF,TGTGCCAGCACCCAACAGGGGGGAAAAGGTGAAGCTTTCTTT
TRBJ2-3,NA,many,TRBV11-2,CASSPLRGRTDTQYF,TGTGCCAGCAGCCCCCTGCGCGGACGCACAGATACGCAGTATTTT
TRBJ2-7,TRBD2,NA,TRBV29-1,CSVGAGEIYEQYF,TGCAGCGTTGGAGCGGGAGAAATCTACGAGCAGTACTTC
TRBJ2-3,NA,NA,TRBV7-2,CASSLALPDTQYF,TGTGCCAGCAGCTTAGCGCTCCCAGATACGCAGTATTTT
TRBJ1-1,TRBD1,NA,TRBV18,CASSRTGAAEAFF,TGTGCCAGCTCTAGGACAGGGGCCGCTGAAGCTTTCTTT
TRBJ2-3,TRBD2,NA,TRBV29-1,CSSAASGTTDTQYF,TGCAGCTCGGCGGCTAGCGGGACCACAGATACGCAGTATTTT
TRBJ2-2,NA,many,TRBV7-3,CASSPGQNTGELFF,TGTGCCAGCAGCCCGGGACAGAACACCGGGGAGCTGTTTTTT
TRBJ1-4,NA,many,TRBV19,CASDNQDEKLFF,TGTGCCAGCGACAACCAGGATGAAAAACTGTTTTTT